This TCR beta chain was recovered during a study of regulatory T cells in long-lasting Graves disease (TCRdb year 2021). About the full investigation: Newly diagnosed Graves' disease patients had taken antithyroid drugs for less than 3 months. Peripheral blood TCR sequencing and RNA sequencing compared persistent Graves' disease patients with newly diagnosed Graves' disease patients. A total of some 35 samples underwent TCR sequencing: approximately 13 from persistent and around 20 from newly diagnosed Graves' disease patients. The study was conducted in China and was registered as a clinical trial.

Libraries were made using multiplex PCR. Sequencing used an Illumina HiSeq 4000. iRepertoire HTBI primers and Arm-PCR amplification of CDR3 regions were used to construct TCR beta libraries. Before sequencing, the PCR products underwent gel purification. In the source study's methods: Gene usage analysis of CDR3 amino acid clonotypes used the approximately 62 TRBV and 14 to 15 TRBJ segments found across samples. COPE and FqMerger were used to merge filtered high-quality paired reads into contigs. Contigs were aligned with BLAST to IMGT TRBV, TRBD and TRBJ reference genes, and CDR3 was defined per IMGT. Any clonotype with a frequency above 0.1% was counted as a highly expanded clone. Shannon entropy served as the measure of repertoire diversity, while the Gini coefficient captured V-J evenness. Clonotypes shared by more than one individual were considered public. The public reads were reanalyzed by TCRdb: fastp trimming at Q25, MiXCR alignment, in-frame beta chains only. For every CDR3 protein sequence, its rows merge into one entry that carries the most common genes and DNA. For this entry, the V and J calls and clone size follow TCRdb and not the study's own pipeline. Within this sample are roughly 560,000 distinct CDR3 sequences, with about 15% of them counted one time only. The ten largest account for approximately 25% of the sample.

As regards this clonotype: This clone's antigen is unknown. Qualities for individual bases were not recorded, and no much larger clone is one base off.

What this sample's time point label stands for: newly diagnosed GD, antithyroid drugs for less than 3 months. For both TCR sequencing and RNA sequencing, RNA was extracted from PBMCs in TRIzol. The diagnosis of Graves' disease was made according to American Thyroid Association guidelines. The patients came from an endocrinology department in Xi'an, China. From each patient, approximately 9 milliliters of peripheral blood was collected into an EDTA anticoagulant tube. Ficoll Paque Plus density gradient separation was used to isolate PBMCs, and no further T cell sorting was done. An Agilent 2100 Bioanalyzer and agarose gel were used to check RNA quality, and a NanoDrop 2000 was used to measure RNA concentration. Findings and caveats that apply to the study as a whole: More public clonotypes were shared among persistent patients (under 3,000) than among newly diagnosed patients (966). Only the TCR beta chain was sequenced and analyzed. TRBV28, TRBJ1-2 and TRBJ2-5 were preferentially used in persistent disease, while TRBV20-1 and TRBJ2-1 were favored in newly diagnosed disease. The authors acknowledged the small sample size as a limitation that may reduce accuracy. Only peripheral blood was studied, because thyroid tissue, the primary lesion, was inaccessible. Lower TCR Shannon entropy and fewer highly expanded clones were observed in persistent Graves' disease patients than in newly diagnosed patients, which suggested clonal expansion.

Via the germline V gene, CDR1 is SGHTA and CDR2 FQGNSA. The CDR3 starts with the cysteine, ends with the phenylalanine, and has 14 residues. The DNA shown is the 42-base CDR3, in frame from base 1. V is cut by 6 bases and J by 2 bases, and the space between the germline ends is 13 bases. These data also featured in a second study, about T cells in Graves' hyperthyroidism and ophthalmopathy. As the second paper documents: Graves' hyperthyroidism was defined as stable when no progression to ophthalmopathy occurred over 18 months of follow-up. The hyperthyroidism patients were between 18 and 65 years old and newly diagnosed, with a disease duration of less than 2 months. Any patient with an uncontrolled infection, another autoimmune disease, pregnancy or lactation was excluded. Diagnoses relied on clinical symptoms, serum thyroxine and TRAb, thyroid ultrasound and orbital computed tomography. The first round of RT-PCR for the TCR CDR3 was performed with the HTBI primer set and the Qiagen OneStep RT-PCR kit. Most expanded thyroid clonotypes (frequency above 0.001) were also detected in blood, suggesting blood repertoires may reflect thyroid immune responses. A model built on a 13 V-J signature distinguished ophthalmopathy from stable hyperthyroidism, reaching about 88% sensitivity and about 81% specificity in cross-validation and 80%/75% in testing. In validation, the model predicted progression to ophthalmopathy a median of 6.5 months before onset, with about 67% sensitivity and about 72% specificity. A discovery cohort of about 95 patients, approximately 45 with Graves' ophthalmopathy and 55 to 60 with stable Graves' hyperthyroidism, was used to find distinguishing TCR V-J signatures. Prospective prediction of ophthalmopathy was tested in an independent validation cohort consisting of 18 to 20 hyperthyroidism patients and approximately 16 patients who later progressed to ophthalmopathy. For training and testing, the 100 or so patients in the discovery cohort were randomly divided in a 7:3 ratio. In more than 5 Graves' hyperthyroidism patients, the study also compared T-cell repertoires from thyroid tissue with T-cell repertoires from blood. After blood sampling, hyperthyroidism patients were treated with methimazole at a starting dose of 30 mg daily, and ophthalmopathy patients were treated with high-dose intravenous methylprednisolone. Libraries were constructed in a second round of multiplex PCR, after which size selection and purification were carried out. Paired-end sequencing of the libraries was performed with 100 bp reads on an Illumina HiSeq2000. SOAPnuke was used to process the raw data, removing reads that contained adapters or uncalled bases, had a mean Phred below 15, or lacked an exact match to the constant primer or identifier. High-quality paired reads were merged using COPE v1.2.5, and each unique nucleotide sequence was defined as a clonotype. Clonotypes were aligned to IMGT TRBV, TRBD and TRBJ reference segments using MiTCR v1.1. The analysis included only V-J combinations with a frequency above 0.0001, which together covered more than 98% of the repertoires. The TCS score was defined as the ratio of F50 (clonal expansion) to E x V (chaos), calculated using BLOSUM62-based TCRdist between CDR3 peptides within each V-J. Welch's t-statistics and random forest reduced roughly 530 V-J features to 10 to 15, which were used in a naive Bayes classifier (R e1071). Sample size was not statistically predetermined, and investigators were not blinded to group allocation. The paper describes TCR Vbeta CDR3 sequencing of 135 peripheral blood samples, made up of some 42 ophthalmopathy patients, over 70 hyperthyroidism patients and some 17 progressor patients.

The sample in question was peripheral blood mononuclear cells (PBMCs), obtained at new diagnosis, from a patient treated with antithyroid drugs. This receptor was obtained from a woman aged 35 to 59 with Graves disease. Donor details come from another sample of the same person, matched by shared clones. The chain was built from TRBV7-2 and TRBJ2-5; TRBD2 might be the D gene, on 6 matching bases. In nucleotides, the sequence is TGTGCCAGCAGTTACATAGCGGCACAAGAGACCCAGTACTTC. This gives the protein CASSYIAAQETQYF.